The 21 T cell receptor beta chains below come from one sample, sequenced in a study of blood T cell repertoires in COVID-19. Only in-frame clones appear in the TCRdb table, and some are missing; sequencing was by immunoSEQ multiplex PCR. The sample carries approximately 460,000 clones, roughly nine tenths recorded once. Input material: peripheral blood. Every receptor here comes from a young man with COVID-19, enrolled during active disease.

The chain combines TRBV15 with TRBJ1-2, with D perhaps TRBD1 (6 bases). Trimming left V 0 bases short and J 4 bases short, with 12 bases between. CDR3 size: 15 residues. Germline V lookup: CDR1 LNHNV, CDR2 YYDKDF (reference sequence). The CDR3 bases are TGTGCCACCAGCAGAGAGACAGGATCACCCTATGGCTACACCTTC. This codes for CATSRETGSPYGYTF.

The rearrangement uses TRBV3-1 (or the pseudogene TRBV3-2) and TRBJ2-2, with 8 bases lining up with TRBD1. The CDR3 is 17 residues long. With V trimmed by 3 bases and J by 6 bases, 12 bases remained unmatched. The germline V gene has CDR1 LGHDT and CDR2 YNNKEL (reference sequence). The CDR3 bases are TGTGCCAGCAGCCATCTCACGGGCAGGGGGCAGGCCGGGGAGCTGTTTTTT. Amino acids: CASSHLTGRGQAGELFF.

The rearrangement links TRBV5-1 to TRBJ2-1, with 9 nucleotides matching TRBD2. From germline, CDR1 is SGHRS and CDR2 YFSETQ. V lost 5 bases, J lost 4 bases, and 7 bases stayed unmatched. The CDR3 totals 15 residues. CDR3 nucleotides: TGCGCCAGCAGTGCTAGCGGGAACTTTTACAATGAGCAGTTCTTC. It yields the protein CASSASGNFYNEQFF. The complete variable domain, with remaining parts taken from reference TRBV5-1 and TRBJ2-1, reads KAGVTQTPRYLIKTRGQQVTLSCSPISGHRSVSWYQQTPGQGLQFLFEYFSETQRNKGNFPGRFSGRQFSNSRSEMNVSTLELGDSALYLCASSASGNFYNEQFFGPGTRLTVL.

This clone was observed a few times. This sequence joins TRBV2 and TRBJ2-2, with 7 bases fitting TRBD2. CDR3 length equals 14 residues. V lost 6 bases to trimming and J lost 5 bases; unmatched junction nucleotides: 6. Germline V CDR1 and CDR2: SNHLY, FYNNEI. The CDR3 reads CASSPGLRTGELFF. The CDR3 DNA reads TGTGCCAGCAGCCCGGGACTAAGGACCGGGGAGCTGTTTTTT.

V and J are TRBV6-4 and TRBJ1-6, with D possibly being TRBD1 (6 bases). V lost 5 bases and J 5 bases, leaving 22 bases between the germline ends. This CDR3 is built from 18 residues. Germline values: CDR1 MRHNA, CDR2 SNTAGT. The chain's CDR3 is CASSPNQGNPTDNSPLHF. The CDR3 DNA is TGTGCCAGCAGTCCCAACCAGGGGAACCCGACTGATAATTCACCCCTCCACTTT.

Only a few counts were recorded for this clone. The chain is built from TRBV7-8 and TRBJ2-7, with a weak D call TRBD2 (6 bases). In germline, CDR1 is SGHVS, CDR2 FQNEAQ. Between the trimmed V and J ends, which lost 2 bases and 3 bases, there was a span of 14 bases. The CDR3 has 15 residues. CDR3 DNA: TGTGCCAGCAGCTTATTCGGCGGGGCTAGCTACGAGCAGTACTTC. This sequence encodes CASSLFGGASYEQYF.

The CDR3 loop reads CASSHLAGVSYNEQFF. The CDR3, as DNA: TGTGCCAGCAGCCACCTAGCGGGGGTTTCCTACAATGAGCAGTTCTTC. The chain is built from TRBV3-1 (or the pseudogene TRBV3-2) and TRBJ2-1; 10 bases fit TRBD2. CDR3 length: 16 amino acids. Per germline, CDR1 LGHDT and CDR2 YNNKEL (reference sequence). With 3 bases clipped from V and 1 base from J, the junction kept 3 bases outside the gene matches.

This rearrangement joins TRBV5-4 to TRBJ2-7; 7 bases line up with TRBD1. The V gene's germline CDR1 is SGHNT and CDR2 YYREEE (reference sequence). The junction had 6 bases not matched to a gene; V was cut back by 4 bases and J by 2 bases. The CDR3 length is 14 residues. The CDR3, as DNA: TGTGCCAGCAGCGGAAGGACAGGACCCTACGAGCAGTACTTC. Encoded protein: CASSGRTGPYEQYF.

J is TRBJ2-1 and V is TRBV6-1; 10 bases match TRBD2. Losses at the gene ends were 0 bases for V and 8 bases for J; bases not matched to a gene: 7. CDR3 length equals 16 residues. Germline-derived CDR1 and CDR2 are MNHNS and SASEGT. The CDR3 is CASSEAWLAGVHEQFF. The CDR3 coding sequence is TGTGCCAGCAGTGAAGCGTGGCTAGCGGGAGTTCATGAGCAGTTCTTC.

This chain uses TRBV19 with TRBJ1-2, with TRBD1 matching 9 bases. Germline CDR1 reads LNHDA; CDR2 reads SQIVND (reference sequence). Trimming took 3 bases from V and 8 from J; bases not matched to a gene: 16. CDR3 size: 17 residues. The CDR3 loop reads CASSMIPGQGSRGGYTF. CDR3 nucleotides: TGTGCCAGTAGTATGATTCCGGGACAGGGCTCCCGGGGCGGCTACACCTTC.

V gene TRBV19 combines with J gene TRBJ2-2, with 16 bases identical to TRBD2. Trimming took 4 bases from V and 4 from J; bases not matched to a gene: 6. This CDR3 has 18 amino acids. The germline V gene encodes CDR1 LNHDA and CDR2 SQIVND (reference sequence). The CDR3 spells CASSTGLAGGPGTGELFF. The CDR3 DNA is TGTGCCAGTAGTACGGGACTAGCGGGGGGGCCGGGCACCGGGGAGCTGTTTTTT.

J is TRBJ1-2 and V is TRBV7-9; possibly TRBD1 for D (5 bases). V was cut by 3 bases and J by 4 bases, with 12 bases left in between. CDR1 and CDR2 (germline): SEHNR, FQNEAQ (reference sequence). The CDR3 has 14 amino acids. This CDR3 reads CASSFHRYPYGYTF. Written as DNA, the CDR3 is TGTGCCAGCAGCTTCCACAGGTACCCCTATGGCTACACCTTC.

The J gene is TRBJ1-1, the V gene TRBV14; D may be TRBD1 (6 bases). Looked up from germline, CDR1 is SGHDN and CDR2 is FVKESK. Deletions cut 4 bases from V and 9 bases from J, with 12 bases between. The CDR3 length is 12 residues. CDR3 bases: TGTGCCAGCAGCCTGGACAGTGGGAAAGCTTTCTTT. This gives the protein CASSLDSGKAFF.

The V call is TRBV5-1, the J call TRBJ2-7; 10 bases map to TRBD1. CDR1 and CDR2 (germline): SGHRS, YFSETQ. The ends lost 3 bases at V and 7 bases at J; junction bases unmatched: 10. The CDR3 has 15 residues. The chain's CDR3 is CASSYGDRGYGEQYF. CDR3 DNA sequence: TGCGCCAGCAGCTACGGGGACAGGGGTTATGGTGAGCAGTACTTC.

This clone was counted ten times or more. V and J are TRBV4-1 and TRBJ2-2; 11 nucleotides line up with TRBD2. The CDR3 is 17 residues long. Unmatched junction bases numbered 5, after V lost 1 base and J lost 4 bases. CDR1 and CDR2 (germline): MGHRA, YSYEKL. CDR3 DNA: TGCGCCAGCAGCCAAGCTTCGGGACTAGCGGCCACCGGGGAGCTGTTTTTT. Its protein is CASSQASGLAATGELFF.

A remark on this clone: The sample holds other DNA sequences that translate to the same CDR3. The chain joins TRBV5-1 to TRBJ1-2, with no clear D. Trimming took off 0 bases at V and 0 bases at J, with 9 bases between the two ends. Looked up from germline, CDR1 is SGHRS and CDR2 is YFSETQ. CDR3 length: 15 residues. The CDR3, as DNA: TGCGCCAGCAGCTTGGCGGCAGGCACTAACTATGGCTACACCTTC. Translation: CASSLAAGTNYGYTF. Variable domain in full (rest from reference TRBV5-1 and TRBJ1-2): KAGVTQTPRYLIKTRGQQVTLSCSPISGHRSVSWYQQTPGQGLQFLFEYFSETQRNKGNFPGRFSGRQFSNSRSEMNVSTLELGDSALYLCASSLAAGTNYGYTFGSGTRLTVV.

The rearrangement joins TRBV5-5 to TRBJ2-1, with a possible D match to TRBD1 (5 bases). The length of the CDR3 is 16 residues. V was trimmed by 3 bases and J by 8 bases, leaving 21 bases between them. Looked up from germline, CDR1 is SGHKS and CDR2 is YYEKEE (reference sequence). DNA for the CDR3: TGTGCCAGCAGCTCGACGACAGCCCGAGCGTTCGATGAGCAGTTCTTC. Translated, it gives CASSSTTARAFDEQFF.

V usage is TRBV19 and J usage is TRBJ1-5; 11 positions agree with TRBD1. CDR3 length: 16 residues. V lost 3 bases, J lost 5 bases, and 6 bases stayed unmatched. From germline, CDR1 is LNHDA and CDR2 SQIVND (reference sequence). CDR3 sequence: CASSIWTGGRYQPQHF. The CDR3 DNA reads TGTGCCAGTAGTATCTGGACAGGGGGCCGGTATCAGCCCCAGCATTTT.

The CDR3 spells CASSEAGTGSYEQYF. The CDR3, as DNA: TGTGCCAGCAGTGAGGCCGGGACAGGGTCCTACGAGCAGTACTTC. The J gene is TRBJ2-7, the V gene TRBV2, with 9 bases identical to TRBD1. Germline values: CDR1 SNHLY, CDR2 FYNNEI. V dropped 3 bases and J dropped 1; count of bases not matched to a gene: 4. The CDR3 contains 15 residues.

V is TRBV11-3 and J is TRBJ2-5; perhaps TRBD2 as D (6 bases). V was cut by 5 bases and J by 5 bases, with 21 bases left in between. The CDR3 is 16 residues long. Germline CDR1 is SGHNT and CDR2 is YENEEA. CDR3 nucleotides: TGTGCCAGCAGCCCCGTAGGAGGGACCCTGGCGGAGACCCAGTACTTC. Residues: CASSPVGGTLAETQYF.

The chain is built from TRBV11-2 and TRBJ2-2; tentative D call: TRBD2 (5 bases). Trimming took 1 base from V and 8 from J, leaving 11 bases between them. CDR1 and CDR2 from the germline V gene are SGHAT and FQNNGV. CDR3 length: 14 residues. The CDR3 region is CASSLARRGGELFF. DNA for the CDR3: TGTGCCAGCAGCTTAGCCCGACGCGGGGGGGAGCTGTTTTTT.